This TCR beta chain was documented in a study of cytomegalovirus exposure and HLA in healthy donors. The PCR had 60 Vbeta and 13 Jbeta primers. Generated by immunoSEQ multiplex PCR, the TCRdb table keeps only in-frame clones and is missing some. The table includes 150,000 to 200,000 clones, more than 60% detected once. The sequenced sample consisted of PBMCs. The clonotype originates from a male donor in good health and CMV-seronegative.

The CDR3 protein is CASKSYGAGENGELFF. The CDR3 DNA reads TGTGCCAGCAAAAGTTATGGGGCAGGGGAAAACGGGGAGCTGTTTTTT. The chain combines TRBV2 with TRBJ2-2; D might be TRBD1 (6 bases). The germline V and J ends were trimmed by 7 bases and 7 bases, with 22 bases remaining between them. The CDR3 spans 16 residues. The V gene's germline CDR1 is SNHLY and CDR2 FYNNEI.